This T cell receptor (beta chain) comes out of a study of shared clonotypes between healthy human individuals. Study-wide points: The researchers took only blood, and tissue repertoires probably look different. An expected dependence of interdonor clonotype sharing on sequencing depth was noted.

Genomic DNA belonging to each subset was distributed in equal measure over several immunoSEQ plates. TCRdb's table, derived via immunoSEQ multiplex PCR, lists solely in-frame clones and lacks some. The sample records roughly 1 million clones, around 78% being singletons. With 1 base removed from V and 4 bases from J, the gap between germline ends came to 4 bases. This CDR3 has 13 amino acids. CDR1 and CDR2 (germline): SNHLY, FYNNEI. In this sample, this clone turned up once. Its antigen is unknown. The same CDR3 can be traced to other DNA sequences in this sample. This sequence originates from a man in his late teens or twenties in good health. Some clones in this sample may be carry-over from other donors' samples. V gene TRBV2 combines with J gene TRBJ2-2, with D hard to call. Sequencing was carried out using memory CD4+ T cells from PBMCs. Subset here: CD45RA-negative fraction. The CDR3 is CASSEEVTGELFF. CDR3 coding DNA: TGTGCCAGCAGTGAAGAGGTCACCGGGGAGCTGTTTTTT.